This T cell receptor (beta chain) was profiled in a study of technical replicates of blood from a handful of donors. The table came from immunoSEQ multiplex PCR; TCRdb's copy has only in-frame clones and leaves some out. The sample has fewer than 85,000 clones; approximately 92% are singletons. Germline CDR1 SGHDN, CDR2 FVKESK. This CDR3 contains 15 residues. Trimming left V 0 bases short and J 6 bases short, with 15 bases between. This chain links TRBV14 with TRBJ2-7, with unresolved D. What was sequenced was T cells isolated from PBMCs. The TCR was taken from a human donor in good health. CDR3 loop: CASSQEWAGLSEQYF. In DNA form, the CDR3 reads TGTGCCAGCAGCCAAGAATGGGCAGGTTTGTCCGAGCAGTACTTC.